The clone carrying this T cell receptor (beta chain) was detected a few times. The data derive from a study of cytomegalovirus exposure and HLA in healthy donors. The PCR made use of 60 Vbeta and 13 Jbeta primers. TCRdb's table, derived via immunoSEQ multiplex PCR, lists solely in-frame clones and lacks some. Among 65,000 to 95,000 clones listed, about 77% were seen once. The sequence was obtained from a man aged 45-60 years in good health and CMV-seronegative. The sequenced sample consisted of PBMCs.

The DNA for the CDR3 is TGTGCCAGCAGCAAGATCGCAGGTCTGGATCTTTATGGCTACACCTTC. This sequence encodes CASSKIAGLDLYGYTF. This chain links TRBV11-2 with TRBJ1-2; D unclear. Germline V CDR1 and CDR2: SGHAT, FQNNGV. The V end was cut by 5 bases, the J end by 5 bases, with 21 bases between. The CDR3 covers 16 residues.